Only a few counts were recorded for the clone carrying this T cell receptor (beta chain). Its antigen is unknown. The source of the sample is a study of shared clonotypes between healthy human individuals. Trimming cost V 7 bases and J 12 bases, with 19 bases left between them. Germline CDR1 LNHDA, CDR2 SQIVND (reference sequence). The CDR3 contains 14 residues. Notes on the study in general: Naive CD4 clonotype sharing across four donors was around 5%. A small donor pool kept down the genetic and exposure-history diversity that was represented.

Assay execution proceeded at the deep level. Authors' analysis steps: Filtering differed since immunoSEQ provided only junctions, with no quality scores. Sequencing was performed with immunoSEQ multiplex PCR; in TCRdb, only in-frame clones are kept and a portion is missing. That table supplies the V and J calls and clone size; D and trimming were determined from the DNA. The sample holds roughly 1 million clones, about 80% seen once. The sequence was collected from a young man in good health. Sequencing was carried out using memory CD4+ T cells sorted from blood. This sample's subset: CD45RA-negative fraction. The J gene is TRBJ2-6, the V gene TRBV19; tentative D call: TRBD1 (5 bases). Here the CDR3 DNA reads TGTGCCAGTATCTCTCCGAATGGGGCTGGCGTCCTGACTTTC. This translates into CASISPNGAGVLTF.